This T cell receptor beta chain was recovered during a study of neurological immune-mediated disorders. The study's findings and limits: Because no CDR3 amino acid sequences were shared across subjects by expanded clones, private repertoires were suggested in all groups.

The cDNA was synthesized by 5'RACE incorporating 10-nucleotide random UMIs. Over 170 million TCR-beta sequences, together covering 15-18 subjects, were produced by every individual sequencing run that was carried out. TCRdb independently ran MiXCR on the 5' RACE reads; one entry per CDR3 protein. The profile shows more than 75,000 distinct CDR3 sequences, 10% to 13% of them singletons. This clonotype was picked up many times. Its antigen is unidentified. The trim removed 4 bases at V and 8 bases at J, leaving 7 bases unmatched. There are 14 residues in the CDR3. The germline V gene encodes CDR1 SGHDT and CDR2 YYEEEE. The unsorted libraries were produced from 2 million PBMCs held at -80 C.

The chain has TRBV5-6 and TRBJ2-2, with 8 bases aligning to TRBD2. The TCR was taken from a man aged 35-49 years in good health. Sequencing was done on a sample of PBMCs. The CDR3 DNA follows: TGTGCCAGCAGCCGTAGCGGGAATAATGGGGAGCTGTTTTTT. Protein product: CASSRSGNNGELFF.